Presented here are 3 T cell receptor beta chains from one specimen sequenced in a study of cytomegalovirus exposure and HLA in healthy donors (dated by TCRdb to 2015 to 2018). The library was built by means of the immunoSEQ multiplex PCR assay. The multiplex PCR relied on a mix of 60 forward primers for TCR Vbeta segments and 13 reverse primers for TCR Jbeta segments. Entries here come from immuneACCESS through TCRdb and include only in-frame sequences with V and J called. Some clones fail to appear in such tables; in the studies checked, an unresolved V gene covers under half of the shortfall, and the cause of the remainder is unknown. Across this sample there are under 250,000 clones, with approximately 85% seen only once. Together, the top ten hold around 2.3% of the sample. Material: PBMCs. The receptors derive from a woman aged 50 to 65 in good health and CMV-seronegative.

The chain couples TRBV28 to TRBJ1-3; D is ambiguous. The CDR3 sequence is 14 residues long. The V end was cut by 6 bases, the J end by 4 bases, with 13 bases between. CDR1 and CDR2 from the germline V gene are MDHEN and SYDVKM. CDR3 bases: TGTGCCAGCAGCCCGACACATTCGGGAAACACCATATATTTT. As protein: CASSPTHSGNTIYF.

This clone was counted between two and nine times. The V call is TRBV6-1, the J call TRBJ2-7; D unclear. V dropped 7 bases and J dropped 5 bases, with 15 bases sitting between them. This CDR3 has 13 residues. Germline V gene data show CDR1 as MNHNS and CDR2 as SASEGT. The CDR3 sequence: CASKWYSADEQYF. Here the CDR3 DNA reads TGTGCCAGCAAGTGGTACTCTGCCGACGAGCAGTACTTC.

CDR3 sequence reads: CAWSVPGGWGYTF. DNA of the CDR3: TGTGCCTGGAGTGTACCAGGGGGTTGGGGCTACACCTTC. This chain uses TRBV30 with TRBJ1-2; 7 positions agree with TRBD1. This CDR3 contains 13 residues. V lost 0 bases to trimming and J lost 8 bases; unmatched junction nucleotides: 6. Germline V gene sequence: CDR1 GTSNPN, CDR2 SVGIG (reference sequence).